The table lists the clone carrying this TCR beta chain with a count of one. This sample was included in a study of blood T cell repertoires in COVID-19. Study details: COVID-19 samples collected from the United States, Italy and Spain covered acute and convalescent phases.

Germline values: CDR1 MNHNY, CDR2 SVGAGI (reference sequence). The V end lost 5 bases, the J end lost 3 bases, and 8 bases lay between the germline ends. This CDR3 spans 12 amino acids. In the original workflow: Estimation of nucleated cell counts relied on the amplification of reference gene primers. The table came from immunoSEQ multiplex PCR; TCRdb's copy has only in-frame clones and leaves some out. The DNA gave D and trimming, while V, J and clone size come from that table. The sample holds about 74,000 clones, roughly 90% seen once. This rearrangement joins TRBV6-6 to TRBJ2-7; D possibly corresponds to TRBD1 (6 bases). The source of this sequence is a human donor in a cohort sampled during active COVID-19. Sequenced material: peripheral blood. The CDR3 loop reads CASSRTDYEQYF. The CDR3 DNA sequence: TGTGCCAGCAGTAGGACAGACTACGAGCAGTACTTC.